A selection of T cell receptor beta chains follows, all from one sample in a study of cytomegalovirus exposure and HLA in healthy donors. Sequencing used immunoSEQ multiplex PCR; TCRdb keeps in-frame clones, though not all of them. Of around 130,000 clones listed, about 80% are singletons. Input material: PBMCs. The receptors were gathered from a male donor in good health and CMV-seronegative. Each CDR3 is given with its conserved first and last residue. D genes are given only for firm matches. The listing skips clone size in some rows; elsewhere it reads once, few, many or a size class.

size: NA
J: TRBJ1-3
D: NA
length: 16
V: TRBV10-3
DNA: TGTGCCATCAGCCAACGCTGGCTTAACTCTGGAAACACCATATATTTT
CDR3: CAISQRWLNSGNTIYF

size: NA
J: TRBJ2-7
D: TRBD2
length: 15
V: TRBV5-4
DNA: TGTGCCAGCAGCTCTGGGACTAGCGGCACCTACGAGCAGTACTTC
CDR3: CASSSGTSGTYEQYF

size: once
J: TRBJ1-1
D: TRBD1
length: 14
V: TRBV4-3
DNA: TGCGCCAGCAGCCAAGGAGGGGGCCACACTGAAGCTTTCTTT
CDR3: CASSQGGGHTEAFF

size: NA
J: TRBJ2-7
D: TRBD1
length: 15
V: TRBV18
DNA: TGTGCCAGCTCACCCGACAGGGTTCGCGGCGACGAGCAGTACTTC
CDR3: CASSPDRVRGDEQYF

size: NA
J: TRBJ1-4
D: NA
length: 15
V: TRBV9
DNA: TGTGCCAGCAGCGCAGCCGGACAGACTAATGAAAAACTGTTTTTT
CDR3: CASSAAGQTNEKLFF

size: NA
J: TRBJ1-3
D: TRBD1
length: 13
V: TRBV19
DNA: TGTGCCAGCCGACAGGGTGGTGGAAACACCATATATTTT
CDR3: CASRQGGGNTIYF

size: NA
J: TRBJ2-3
D: TRBD2
length: 19
V: TRBV27
DNA: TGTGCCAGCAGTTTACGGGTCCTTAGCGGGCCAACTAGCACAGATACGCAGTATTTT
CDR3: CASSLRVLSGPTSTDTQYF

size: NA
J: TRBJ2-2
D: NA
length: 14
V: TRBV6-4
DNA: TGTGCCAGCAGTGAGAAGGGGGACACCGGGGAGCTGTTTTTT
CDR3: CASSEKGDTGELFF

size: NA
J: TRBJ2-3
D: NA
length: 17
V: TRBV9
DNA: TGTGCCAGCAGCGTAGCCGGCGGCGGGGGCTCGACAGATACGCAGTATTTT
CDR3: CASSVAGGGGSTDTQYF

size: NA
J: TRBJ2-5
D: NA
length: 15
V: TRBV11-2
DNA: TGTGCCAGCAGCTTAGGACAACAAGGTCAAGAGACCCAGTACTTC
CDR3: CASSLGQQGQETQYF

size: NA
J: TRBJ1-1
D: NA
length: 15
V: TRBV5-4
DNA: TGTGCCAGCAGCTTGGGCAGGGGAGGGTATACTGAAGCTTTCTTT
CDR3: CASSLGRGGYTEAFF

size: once
J: TRBJ2-7
D: NA
length: 15
V: TRBV5-1
DNA: TGCGCCAGCAGCTTGAGGTCCACAGCAAACTACGAGCAGTACTTC
CDR3: CASSLRSTANYEQYF

size: NA
J: TRBJ1-5
D: TRBD1
length: 11
V: TRBV11-2
DNA: TGTGCCAGCAGCTCCGGGACAGGGCAACATTTT
CDR3: CASSSGTGQHF

size: NA
J: TRBJ2-7
D: NA
length: 14
V: TRBV10-3
DNA: TGTGCCATCAGTCCGACAGTCCGCGTGGACGAGCAGTACTTC
CDR3: CAISPTVRVDEQYF

size: NA
J: TRBJ1-2
D: NA
length: 14
V: TRBV19
DNA: TGTGCCAGCCTAGGTTCTGGCAGGGCCTATGGCTACACCTTC
CDR3: CASLGSGRAYGYTF

size: NA
J: TRBJ1-2
D: TRBD1
length: 14
V: TRBV5-4
DNA: TGTGCCAGCAGCTTTGACAGGGGCGCCTATGGCTACACCTTC
CDR3: CASSFDRGAYGYTF

size: NA
J: TRBJ2-3
D: NA
length: 14
V: TRBV30
DNA: TGTGCCTGGGTTCGGGCGGGCTCCACAGATACGCAGTATTTT
CDR3: CAWVRAGSTDTQYF

size: NA
J: TRBJ1-5
D: NA
length: 15
V: TRBV25-1
DNA: TGTGCCAGCAGTGCTCGGGGGTATAGCAATCAGCCCCAGCATTTT
CDR3: CASSARGYSNQPQHF

size: NA
J: TRBJ1-2
D: TRBD1
length: 15
V: TRBV7-2
DNA: TGTGCCAGCAGCTTAGCAACAGGGGGTCATTATGGCTACACCTTC
CDR3: CASSLATGGHYGYTF

size: NA
J: TRBJ2-7
D: NA
length: 16
V: TRBV28
DNA: TGTGCCAGCAGCCTAATCGCAGGGTCTTGGTCCTACGAGCAGTACTTC
CDR3: CASSLIAGSWSYEQYF